This T cell receptor beta chain was recorded in a study of blood T cell repertoires in COVID-19. Per the study methods: For nucleated cells, counts were estimated from reference gene primer amplification. Data came from immunoSEQ multiplex PCR; TCRdb stores just in-frame clones and leaves some out. D and trimming come from the DNA, and the V and J calls and clone size come from that table. Of tens of thousands of clones in the sample, approximately 88% were seen once. Looked up from germline, CDR1 is SQVTM and CDR2 is ANQGSEA. V dropped 4 bases and J dropped 0 bases, with 10 bases sitting between them. The CDR3 runs 14 residues.

The receptor was derived from a man in his fifties with COVID-19, enrolled during active disease. This chain connects TRBV29-1 to TRBJ2-1; D ambiguous. Source material: peripheral blood. In DNA form, the CDR3 reads TGCAGCGTTGTGTCCCGTAGCTCCTACAATGAGCAGTTCTTC. Amino acid sequence: CSVVSRSSYNEQFF.